This T cell receptor (beta chain) was captured by sequencing in a study of T-cell reconstitution after alpha-beta-depleted transplantation in children. The CDR3 spans 16 residues. Germline V gives CDR1 SGHAT, CDR2 FQNNGV. Trimming cost V 5 bases and J 1 base; bases outside gene matches: 7. Preparation of the TCRbeta library used unique molecular identifiers. TCRdb passed the PCR reads through MiXCR, listing each CDR3 protein once. The sample lists 200,000 to 250,000 distinct CDR3 sequences, approximately 9.5% seen once, with around 6.2% in the top ten. This clonotype has a handful of counts. The input for sequencing was PBMCs from the stem cell graft donor, taken from the stem cell graft. The sequence was obtained from a human donor who donated a stem cell graft to a child with acute lymphoblastic leukemia. This rearrangement joins TRBV11-2 to TRBJ1-5, with 8 bases lining up with TRBD1. The CDR3 protein is CASSMSQGASNQPQHF. The CDR3 DNA is TGTGCCAGCAGCATGAGTCAGGGGGCAAGCAATCAGCCCCAGCATTTT.